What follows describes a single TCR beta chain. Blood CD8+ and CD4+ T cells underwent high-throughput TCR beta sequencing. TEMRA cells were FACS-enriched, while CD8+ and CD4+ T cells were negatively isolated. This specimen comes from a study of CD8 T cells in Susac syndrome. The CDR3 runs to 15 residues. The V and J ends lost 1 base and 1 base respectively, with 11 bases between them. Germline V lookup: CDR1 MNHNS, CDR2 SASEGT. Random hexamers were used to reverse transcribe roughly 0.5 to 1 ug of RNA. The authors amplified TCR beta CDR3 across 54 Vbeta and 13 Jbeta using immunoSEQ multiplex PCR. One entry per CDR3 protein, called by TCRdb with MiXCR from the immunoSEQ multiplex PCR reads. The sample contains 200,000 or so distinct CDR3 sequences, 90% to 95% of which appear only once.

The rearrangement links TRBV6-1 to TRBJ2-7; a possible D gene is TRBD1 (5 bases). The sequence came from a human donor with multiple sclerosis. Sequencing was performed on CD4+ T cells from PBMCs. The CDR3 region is CASSEEGRVSYEQYF. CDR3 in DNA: TGTGCCAGCAGTGAAGAAGGCAGGGTATCCTACGAGCAGTACTTC.